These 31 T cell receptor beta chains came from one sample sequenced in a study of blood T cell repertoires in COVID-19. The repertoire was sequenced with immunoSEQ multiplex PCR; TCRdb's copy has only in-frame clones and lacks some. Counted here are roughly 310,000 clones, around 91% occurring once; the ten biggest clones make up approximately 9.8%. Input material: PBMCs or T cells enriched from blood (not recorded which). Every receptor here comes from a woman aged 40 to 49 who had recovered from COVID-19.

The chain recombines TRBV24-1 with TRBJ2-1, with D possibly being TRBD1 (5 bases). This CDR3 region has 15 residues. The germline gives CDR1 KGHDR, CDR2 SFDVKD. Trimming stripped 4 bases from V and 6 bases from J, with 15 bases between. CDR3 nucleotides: TGTGCCACCAGTGAGTTTGCAGGGAATCTCAATGAGCAGTTCTTC. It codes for CATSEFAGNLNEQFF.

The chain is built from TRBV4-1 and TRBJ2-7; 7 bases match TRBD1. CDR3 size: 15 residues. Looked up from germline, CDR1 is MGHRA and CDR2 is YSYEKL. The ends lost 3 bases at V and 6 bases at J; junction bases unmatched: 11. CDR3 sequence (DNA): TGCGCCAGCAGCCACCCCGGGACAGCGAAGGGCGAGCAGTACTTC. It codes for CASSHPGTAKGEQYF.

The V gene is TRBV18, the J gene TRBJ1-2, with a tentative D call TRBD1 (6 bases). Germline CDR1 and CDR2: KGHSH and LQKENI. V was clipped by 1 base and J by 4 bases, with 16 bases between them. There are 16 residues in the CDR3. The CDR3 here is CASSPQNVGQSYGYTF. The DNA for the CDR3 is TGTGCCAGCTCACCACAAAATGTCGGACAGTCCTATGGCTACACCTTC. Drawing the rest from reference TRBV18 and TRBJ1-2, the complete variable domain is NAGVMQNPRHLVRRRGQEARLRCSPMKGHSHVYWYRQLPEEGLKFMVYLQKENIIDESGMPKERFSAEFPKEGPSILRIQQVVRGDSAAYFCASSPQNVGQSYGYTFGSGTRLTVV.

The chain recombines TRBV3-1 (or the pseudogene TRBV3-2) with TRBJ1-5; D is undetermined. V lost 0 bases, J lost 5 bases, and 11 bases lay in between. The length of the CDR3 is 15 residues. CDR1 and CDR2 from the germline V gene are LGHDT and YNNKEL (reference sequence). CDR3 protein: CASSQDRGAYQPQHF. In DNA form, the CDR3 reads TGTGCCAGCAGCCAAGATCGGGGTGCGTATCAGCCCCAGCATTTT.

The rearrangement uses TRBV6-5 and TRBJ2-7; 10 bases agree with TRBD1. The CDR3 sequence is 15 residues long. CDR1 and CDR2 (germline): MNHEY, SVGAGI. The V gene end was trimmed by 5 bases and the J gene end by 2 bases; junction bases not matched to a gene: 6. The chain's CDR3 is CASSRTGTGAYEQYF. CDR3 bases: TGTGCCAGCAGTCGAACCGGGACAGGGGCCTACGAGCAGTACTTC.

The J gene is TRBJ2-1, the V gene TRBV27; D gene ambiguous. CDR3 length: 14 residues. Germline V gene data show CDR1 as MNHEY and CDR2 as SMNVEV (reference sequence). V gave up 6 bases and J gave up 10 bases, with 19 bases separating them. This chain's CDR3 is CASRKAVALGEQFF. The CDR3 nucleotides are TGTGCCAGCAGGAAGGCGGTGGCTCTCGGGGAGCAGTTCTTC.

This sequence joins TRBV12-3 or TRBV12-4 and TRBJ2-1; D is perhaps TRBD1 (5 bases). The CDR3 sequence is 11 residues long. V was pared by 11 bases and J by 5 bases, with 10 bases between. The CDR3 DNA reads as TGTGCCCAGGGAAGGAACAATGAGCAGTTCTTC. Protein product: CAQGRNNEQFF.

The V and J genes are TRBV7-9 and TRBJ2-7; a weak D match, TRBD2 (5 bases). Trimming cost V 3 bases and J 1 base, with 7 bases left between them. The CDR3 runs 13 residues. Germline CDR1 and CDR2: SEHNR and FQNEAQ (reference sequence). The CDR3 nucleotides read TGTGCCAGCAGCTTCGGGGTGTCCTACGAGCAGTACTTC. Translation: CASSFGVSYEQYF.

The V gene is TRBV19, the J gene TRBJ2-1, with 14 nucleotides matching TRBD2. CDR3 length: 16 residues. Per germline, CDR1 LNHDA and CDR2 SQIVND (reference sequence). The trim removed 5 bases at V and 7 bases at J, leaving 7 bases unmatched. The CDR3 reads CASSPQGLAGVNEQFF. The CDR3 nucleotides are TGTGCCAGTAGTCCACAGGGACTAGCGGGAGTTAATGAGCAGTTCTTC.

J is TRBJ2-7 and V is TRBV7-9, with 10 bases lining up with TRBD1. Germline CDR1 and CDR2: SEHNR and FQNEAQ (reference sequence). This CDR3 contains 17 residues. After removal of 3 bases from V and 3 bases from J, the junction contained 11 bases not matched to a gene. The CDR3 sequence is CASSLDRGRSFNYEQYF. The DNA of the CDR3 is TGTGCCAGCAGCTTGGACAGGGGGAGAAGTTTTAACTACGAGCAGTACTTC.

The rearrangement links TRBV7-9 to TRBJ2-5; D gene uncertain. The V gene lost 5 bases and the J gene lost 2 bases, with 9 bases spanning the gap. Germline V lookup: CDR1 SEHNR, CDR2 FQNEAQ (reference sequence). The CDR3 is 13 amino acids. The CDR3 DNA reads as TGTGCCAGCAGCACGTCCGGGCAAGAGACCCAGTACTTC. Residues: CASSTSGQETQYF.

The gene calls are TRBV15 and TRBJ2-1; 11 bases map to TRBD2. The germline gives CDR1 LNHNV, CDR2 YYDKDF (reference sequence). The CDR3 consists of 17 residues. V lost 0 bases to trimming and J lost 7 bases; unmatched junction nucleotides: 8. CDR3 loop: CATSRELAGEVWNEQFF. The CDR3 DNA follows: TGTGCCACCAGCAGAGAACTAGCGGGAGAGGTTTGGAATGAGCAGTTCTTC.

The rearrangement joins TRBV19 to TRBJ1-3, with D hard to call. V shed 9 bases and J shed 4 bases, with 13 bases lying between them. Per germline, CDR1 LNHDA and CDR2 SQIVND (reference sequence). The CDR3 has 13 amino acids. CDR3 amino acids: CASPTLWGNTIYF. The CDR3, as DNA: TGTGCCAGCCCTACCTTGTGGGGAAACACCATATATTTT.

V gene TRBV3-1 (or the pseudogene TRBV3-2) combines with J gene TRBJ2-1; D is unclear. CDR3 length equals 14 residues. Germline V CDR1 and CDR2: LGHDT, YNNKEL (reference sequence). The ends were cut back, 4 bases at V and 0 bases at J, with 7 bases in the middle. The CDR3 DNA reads TGTGCCAGCAGCCTCCCGGGCTCCTACAATGAGCAGTTCTTC. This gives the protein CASSLPGSYNEQFF.

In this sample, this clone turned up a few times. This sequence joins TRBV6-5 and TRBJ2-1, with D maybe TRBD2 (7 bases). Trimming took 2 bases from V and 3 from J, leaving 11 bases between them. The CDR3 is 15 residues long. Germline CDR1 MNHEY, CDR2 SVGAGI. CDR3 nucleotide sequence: TGTGCCAGCAGTTACGGGGGAGGGGGCTACAATGAGCAGTTCTTC. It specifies CASSYGGGGYNEQFF.

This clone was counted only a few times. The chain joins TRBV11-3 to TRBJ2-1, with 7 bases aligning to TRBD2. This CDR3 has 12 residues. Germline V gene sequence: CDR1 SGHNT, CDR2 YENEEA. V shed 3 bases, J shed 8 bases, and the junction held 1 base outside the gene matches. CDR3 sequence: CASSLTSHEQFF. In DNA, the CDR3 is TGTGCCAGCAGCTTGACTAGCCATGAGCAGTTCTTC.

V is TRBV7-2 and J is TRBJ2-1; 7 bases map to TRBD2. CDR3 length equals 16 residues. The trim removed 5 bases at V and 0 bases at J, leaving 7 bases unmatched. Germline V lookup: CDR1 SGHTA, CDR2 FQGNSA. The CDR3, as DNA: TGTGCCAGCAGCCAGCGGCGGGGGAGCTCCTACAATGAGCAGTTCTTC. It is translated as CASSQRRGSSYNEQFF.

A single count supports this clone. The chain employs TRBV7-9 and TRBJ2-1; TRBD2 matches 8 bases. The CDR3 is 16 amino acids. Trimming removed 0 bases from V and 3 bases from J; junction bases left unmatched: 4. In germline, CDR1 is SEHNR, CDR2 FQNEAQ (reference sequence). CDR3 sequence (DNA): TGTGCCAGCAGCTTAGCACGGAGCGGGAGCTACAATGAGCAGTTCTTC. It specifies CASSLARSGSYNEQFF.

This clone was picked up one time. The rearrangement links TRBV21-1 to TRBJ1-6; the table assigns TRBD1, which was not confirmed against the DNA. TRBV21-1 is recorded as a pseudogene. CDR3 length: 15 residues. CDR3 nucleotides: TGTGCCAGCAGCTTCCGGACAGGGTGTAATTCACCCCTCCACTTT. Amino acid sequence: CASSFRTGCNSPLHF.

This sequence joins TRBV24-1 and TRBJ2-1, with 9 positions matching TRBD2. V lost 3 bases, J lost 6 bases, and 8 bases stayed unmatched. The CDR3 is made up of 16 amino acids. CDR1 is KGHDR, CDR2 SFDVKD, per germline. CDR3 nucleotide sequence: TGTGCCACCAGTGATCTCCGCGGGAGGGGTGGCAATGAGCAGTTCTTC. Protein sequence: CATSDLRGRGGNEQFF.

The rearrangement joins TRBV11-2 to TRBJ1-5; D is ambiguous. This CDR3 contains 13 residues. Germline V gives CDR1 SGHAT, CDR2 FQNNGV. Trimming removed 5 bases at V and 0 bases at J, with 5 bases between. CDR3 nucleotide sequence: TGTGCCAGCAGCAGAGATAGCAATCAGCCCCAGCATTTT. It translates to CASSRDSNQPQHF. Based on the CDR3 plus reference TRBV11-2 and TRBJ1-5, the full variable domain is EAGVAQSPRYKIIEKRQSVAFWCNPISGHATLYWYQQILGQGPKLLIQFQNNGVVDDSQLPKDRFSAERLKGVDSTLKIQPAKLEDSAVYLCASSRDSNQPQHFGDGTRLSIL.

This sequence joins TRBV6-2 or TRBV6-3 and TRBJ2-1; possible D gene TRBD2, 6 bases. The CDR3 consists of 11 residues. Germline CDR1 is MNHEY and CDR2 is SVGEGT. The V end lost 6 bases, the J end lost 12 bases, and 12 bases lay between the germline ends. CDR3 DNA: TGTGCCAGCAGCCGGGACTTGGGGCAGTTCTTC. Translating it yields CASSRDLGQFF.

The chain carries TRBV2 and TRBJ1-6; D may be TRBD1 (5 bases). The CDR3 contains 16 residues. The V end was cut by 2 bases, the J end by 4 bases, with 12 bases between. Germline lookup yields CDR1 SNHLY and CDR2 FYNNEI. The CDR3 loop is CASSETGGSYNSPLHF. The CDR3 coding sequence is TGTGCCAGCAGTGAAACCGGGGGAAGTTATAATTCACCCCTCCACTTT.

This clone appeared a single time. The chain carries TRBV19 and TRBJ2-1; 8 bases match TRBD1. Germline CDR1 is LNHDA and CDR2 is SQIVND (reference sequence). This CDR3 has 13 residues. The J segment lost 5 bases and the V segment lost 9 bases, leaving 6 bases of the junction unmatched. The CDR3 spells CASTLDRDNEQFF. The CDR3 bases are TGTGCCAGCACCCTGGACAGGGACAATGAGCAGTTCTTC.

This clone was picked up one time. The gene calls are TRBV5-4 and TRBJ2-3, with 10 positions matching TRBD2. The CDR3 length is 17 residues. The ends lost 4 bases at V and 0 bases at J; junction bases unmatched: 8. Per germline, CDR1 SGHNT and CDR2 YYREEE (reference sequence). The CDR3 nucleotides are TGTGCCAGCAGCCCCGGGACTAGCGCGAGGAGCACAGATACGCAGTATTTT. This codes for CASSPGTSARSTDTQYF.

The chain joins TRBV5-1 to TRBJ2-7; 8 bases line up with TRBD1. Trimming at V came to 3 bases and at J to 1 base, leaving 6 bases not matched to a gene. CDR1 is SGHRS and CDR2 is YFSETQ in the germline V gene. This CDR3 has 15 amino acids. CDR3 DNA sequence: TGCGCCAGCAGCTCCGGGACAGGAGCATCCTACGAGCAGTACTTC. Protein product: CASSSGTGASYEQYF.

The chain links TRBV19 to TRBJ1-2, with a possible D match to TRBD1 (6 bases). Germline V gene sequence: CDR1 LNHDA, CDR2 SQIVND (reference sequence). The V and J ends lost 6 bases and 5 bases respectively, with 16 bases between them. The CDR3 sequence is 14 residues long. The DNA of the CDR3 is TGTGCCAGTAGACGGGTGGGGGACACATATGGCTACACCTTC. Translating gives CASRRVGDTYGYTF.

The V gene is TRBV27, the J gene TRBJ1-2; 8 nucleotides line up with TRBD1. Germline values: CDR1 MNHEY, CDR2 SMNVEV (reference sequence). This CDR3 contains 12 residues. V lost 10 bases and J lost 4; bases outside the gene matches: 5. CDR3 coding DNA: TGTGCCATTTTGGACAGGGTCTATGGCTACACCTTC. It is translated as CAILDRVYGYTF.

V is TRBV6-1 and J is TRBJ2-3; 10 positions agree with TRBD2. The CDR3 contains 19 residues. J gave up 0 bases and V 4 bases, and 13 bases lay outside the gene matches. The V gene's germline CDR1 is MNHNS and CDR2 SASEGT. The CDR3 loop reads CASSVMRTSGGGSTDTQYF. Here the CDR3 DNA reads TGTGCCAGCAGTGTGATGAGGACTAGCGGTGGTGGTAGCACAGATACGCAGTATTTT.

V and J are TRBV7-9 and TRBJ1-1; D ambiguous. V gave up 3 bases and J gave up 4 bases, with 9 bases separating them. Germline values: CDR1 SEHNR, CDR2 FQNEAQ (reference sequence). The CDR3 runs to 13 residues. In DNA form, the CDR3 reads TGTGCCAGCAGCTTCCGGGAGGTCACTGAAGCTTTCTTT. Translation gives CASSFREVTEAFF.

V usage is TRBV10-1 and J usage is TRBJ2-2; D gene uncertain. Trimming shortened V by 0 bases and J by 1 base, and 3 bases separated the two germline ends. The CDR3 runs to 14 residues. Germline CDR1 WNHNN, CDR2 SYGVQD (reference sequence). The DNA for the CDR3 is TGCGCCAGCAGTGAGTCACAGAACACCGGGGAGCTGTTTTTT. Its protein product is CASSESQNTGELFF.